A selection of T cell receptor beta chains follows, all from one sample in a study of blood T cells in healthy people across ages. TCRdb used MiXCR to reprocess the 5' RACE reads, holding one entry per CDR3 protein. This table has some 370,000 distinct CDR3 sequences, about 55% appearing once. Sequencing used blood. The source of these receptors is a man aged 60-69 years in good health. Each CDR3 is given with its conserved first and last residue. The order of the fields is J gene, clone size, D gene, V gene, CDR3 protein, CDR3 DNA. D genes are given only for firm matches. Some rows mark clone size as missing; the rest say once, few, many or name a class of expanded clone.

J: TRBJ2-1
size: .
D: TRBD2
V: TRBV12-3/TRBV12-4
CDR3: CASSPGGAGGSNEQFF
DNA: TGTGCCAGCAGTCCCGGAGGAGCGGGAGGCAGTAATGAGCAGTTCTTC

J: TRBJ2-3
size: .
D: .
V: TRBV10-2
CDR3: CASNEIALTDTQYF
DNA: TGCGCCAGCAATGAGATAGCTCTCACAGATACGCAGTATTTT

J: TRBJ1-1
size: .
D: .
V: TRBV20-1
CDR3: CSARGGAMNTEAFF
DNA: TGCAGTGCTAGGGGAGGGGCCATGAACACTGAAGCTTTCTTT

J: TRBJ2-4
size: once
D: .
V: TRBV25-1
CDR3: CASSKNLKYF
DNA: TGTGCCAGCAGTAAAAACCTTAAGTACTTC

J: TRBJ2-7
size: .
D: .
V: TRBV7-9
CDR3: CASSLEPSRGQYF
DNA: TGTGCCAGCAGCTTAGAACCTAGCAGGGGGCAGTACTTC

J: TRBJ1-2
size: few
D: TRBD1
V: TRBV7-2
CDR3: CASSRQGMDGYTF
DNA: TGTGCCAGCAGCCGACAGGGGATGGATGGCTACACCTTC

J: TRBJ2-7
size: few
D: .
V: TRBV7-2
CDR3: CASSETPGYEQYF
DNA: TGTGCCAGCAGCGAAACACCCGGGTACGAGCAGTACTTC

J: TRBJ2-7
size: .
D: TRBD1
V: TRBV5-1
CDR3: CASNRDRGHEQYF
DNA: TGCGCCAGCAATCGGGACAGGGGGCACGAGCAGTACTTC

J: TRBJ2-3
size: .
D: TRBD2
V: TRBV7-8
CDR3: CASSRRASGGSTDTQYF
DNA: TGTGCCAGCAGCCGTCGGGCTAGCGGGGGCTCCACAGATACGCAGTATTTT

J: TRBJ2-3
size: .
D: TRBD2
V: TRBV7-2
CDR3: CASSLPRLAGDLDTQYF
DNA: TGTGCCAGCAGCCTCCCTCGACTAGCGGGAGATTTAGATACGCAGTATTTT

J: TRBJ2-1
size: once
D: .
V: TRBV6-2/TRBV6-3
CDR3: CASSYSRRLAGDNEQFF
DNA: TGTGCCAGCAGTTACTCGAGGAGACTAGCAGGGGACAATGAGCAGTTCTTC

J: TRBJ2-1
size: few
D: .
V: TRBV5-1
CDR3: CASSALWGEQFF
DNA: TGCGCCAGCAGCGCCCTATGGGGTGAGCAGTTCTTC

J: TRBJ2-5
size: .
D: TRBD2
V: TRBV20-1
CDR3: CSARAGGHEETQYF
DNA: TGCAGTGCTAGGGCGGGAGGGCACGAAGAGACCCAGTACTTC

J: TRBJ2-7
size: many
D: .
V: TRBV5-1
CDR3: CASSLVQEPYEQYF
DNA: TGCGCCAGCAGCTTGGTACAGGAACCCTACGAGCAGTACTTC

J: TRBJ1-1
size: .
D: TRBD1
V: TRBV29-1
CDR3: CSVLGTGENTEAFF
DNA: TGCAGCGTTTTGGGGACAGGGGAGAACACTGAAGCTTTCTTT

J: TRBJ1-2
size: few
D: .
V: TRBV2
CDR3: CASRRVRQRVNYGYTF
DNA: TGTGCCAGCAGGAGGGTCCGACAGAGAGTTAACTATGGCTACACCTTC